The rows below give T cell receptor beta chains drawn from one sample of a study of beta chain features in type 1 diabetes. The assay was immunoSEQ multiplex PCR, and TCRdb's table has in-frame clones only and misses some. The sample shows 130,000 or so clones, roughly 10% of them seen only once. Sequencing input: central memory CD4+ T cells from blood. Every receptor here comes from a man aged 30-40 years with type 1 diabetes. The CDR3 runs from the conserved cysteine through the conserved F or W. A D gene is named only where the DNA matches it firmly. Size values are once, few and many counts, or a class for expanded clones, and some rows have none.

DNA | CDR3 | D | V | size | J
TGTGCCAGCAGTGTCGACAGGGGTAACGAGCAGTACTTC | CASSVDRGNEQYF | TRBD1 | TRBV2 | few | TRBJ2-7
TGCAGCGTGCGATCGGGATACCAAGAGACCCAGTACTTC | CSVRSGYQETQYF | . | TRBV29-1 | . | TRBJ2-5
TGCGCCAGCAAAACCGGGACAGCGACAGATACGCAGTATTTT | CASKTGTATDTQYF | TRBD1 | TRBV5-1 | few | TRBJ2-3
TGTGCTACGGAGTCTACTGGAAACACCATATATTTT | CATESTGNTIYF | . | TRBV30 | few | TRBJ1-3
TGCAGCGTCCGAGGGGGATATGAAGCTTTCTTT | CSVRGGYEAFF | . | TRBV29-1 | . | TRBJ1-1
TGCAGCGTGGGGGGGTCACTAGGGCAGTTCTTC | CSVGGSLGQFF | TRBD2 | TRBV29-1 | . | TRBJ2-1
TGTGCCAGCAGCCAAGGAAACAGGGGGGATACTGAAGCTTTCTTT | CASSQGNRGDTEAFF | TRBD1 | TRBV4-2 | . | TRBJ1-1
TGTGCCAGCTCACCGAATGACAGGGAAGAGACCCAGTACTTC | CASSPNDREETQYF | TRBD1 | TRBV18 | few | TRBJ2-5
TGTGCCAGCAGCCGAGGGCCGATGAACACTGAAGCTTTCTTT | CASSRGPMNTEAFF | . | TRBV5-8 | . | TRBJ1-1
TGTGCCAGCAGCCCCCCGAGTCCGAACACTGAAGCTTTCTTT | CASSPPSPNTEAFF | . | TRBV9 | few | TRBJ1-1
TGTGCCAGCTCACCGGGGCAGTATGAGCAGTTCTTC | CASSPGQYEQFF | . | TRBV18 | . | TRBJ2-1
TGTGCCAGCAGTTTGCGGGGTGGCTACGAGCAGTACTTC | CASSLRGGYEQYF | . | TRBV27 | few | TRBJ2-7
TGTGCCAGCAGCCAAGGATCGGGACAGTCCTACGAGCAGTACTTC | CASSQGSGQSYEQYF | TRBD1 | TRBV4-2 | few | TRBJ2-7